This T cell receptor beta chain was sequenced in a study of monozygotic twins with cystic fibrosis. Here immunoSEQ multiplex PCR was the method, and the copy in TCRdb shows in-frame clones only, minus some. The data contain some 10,000 clones, 70% to 90% of them seen just once; the ten biggest clones take up around 0.5%. Germline CDR1 and CDR2: SGHNT and YYREEE (reference sequence). This CDR3 has 15 amino acids. V lost 1 base, J lost 4 bases, and 13 bases lay in between. This receptor was taken from a man aged 18 to 30 with cystic fibrosis. Sequenced sample: blood. V usage is TRBV5-4 and J usage is TRBJ2-3, with D maybe TRBD1 (6 bases). The CDR3 DNA follows: TGTGCCAGCAGCTTGACAGGGCAGTACGCAGATACGCAGTATTTT. Translation: CASSLTGQYADTQYF.